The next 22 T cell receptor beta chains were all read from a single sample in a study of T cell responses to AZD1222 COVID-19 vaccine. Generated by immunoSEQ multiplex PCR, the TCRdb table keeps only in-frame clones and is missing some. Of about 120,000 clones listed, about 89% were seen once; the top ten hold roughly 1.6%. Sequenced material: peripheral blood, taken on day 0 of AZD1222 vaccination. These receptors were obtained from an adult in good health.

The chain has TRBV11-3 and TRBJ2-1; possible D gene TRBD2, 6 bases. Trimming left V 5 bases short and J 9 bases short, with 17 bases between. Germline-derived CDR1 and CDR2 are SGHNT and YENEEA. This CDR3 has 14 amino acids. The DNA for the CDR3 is TGTGCCAGCAGCGTATCGGAGCACGGGGGTGAGCAGTTCTTC. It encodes CASSVSEHGGEQFF. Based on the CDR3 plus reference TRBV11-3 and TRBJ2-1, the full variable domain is EAGVVQSPRYKIIEKKQPVAFWCNPISGHNTLYWYLQNLGQGPELLIRYENEEAVDDSQLPKDRFSAERLKGVDSTLKIQPAELGDSAVYLCASSVSEHGGEQFFGPGTRLTVL.

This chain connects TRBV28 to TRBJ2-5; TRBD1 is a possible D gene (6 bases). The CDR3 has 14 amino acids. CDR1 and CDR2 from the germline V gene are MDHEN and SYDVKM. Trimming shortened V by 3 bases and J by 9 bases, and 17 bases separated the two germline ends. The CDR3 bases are TGTGCCAGCAGTTTTTATGGACAGCTGAAGGCCCAGTACTTC. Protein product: CASSFYGQLKAQYF.

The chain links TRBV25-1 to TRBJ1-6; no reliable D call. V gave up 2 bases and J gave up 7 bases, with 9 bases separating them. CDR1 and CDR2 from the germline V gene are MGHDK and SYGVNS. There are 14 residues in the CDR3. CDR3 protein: CASSEHLGNSPLHF. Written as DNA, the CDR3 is TGTGCCAGCAGTGAACATCTGGGAAATTCACCCCTCCACTTT.

The CDR3 is CASSLGLEYNEQFF. CDR3 sequence (DNA): TGCGCCAGCAGCCTGGGACTAGAATACAATGAGCAGTTCTTC. V gene TRBV5-1 combines with J gene TRBJ2-1; 8 bases agree with TRBD2. V trimming: 4 bases; J trimming: 4 bases; junction bases outside the gene matches: 4. Germline V CDR1 and CDR2: SGHRS, YFSETQ. CDR3 length equals 14 residues.

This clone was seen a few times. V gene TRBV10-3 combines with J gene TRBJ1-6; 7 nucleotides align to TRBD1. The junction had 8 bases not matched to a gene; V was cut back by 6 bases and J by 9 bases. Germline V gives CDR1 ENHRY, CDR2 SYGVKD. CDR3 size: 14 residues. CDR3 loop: CAISLTGIGSPLHF. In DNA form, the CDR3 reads TGTGCCATCAGCCTGACAGGGATAGGTTCACCCCTCCACTTT.

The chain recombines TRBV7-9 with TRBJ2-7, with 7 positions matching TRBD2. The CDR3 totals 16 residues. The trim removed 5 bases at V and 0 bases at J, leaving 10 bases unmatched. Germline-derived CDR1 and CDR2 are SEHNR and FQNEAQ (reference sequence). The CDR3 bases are TGTGCCAGCAGCGACCCCTTTGGCGGGAGCTCCTACGAGCAGTACTTC. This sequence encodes CASSDPFGGSSYEQYF. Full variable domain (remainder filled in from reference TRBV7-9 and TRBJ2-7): DTGVSQNPRHKITKRGQNVTFRCDPISEHNRLYWYRQTLGQGPEFLTYFQNEAQLEKSRLLSDRFSAERPKGSFSTLEIQRTEQGDSAMYLCASSDPFGGSSYEQYFGPGTRLTVT.

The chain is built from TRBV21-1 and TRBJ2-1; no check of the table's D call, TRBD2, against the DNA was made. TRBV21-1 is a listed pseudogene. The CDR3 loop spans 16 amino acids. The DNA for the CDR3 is TGTGCCAGCAGCACCCGGCGGGAGAAAGGCGACAATGAGCAGTTCTTC. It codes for CASSTRREKGDNEQFF.

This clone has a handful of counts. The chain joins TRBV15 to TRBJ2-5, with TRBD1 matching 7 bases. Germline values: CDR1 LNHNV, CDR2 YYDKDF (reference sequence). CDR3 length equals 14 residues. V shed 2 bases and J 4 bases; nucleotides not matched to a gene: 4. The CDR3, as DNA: TGTGCCACCAGCAGACGGGCAGGGGGAGAGACCCAGTACTTC. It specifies CATSRRAGGETQYF.

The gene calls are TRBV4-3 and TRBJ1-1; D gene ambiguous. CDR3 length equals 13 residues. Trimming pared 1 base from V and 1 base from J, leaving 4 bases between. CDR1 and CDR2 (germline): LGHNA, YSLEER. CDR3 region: CASSQARNTEAFF. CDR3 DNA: TGCGCCAGCAGCCAAGCCAGGAACACTGAAGCTTTCTTT.

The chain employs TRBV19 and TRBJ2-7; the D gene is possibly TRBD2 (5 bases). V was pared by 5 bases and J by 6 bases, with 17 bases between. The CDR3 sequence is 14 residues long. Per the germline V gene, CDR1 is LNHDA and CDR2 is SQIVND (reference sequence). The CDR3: CASSLRTGNTEQYF. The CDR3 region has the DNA TGTGCCAGTAGTTTGCGGACTGGGAACACCGAGCAGTACTTC.

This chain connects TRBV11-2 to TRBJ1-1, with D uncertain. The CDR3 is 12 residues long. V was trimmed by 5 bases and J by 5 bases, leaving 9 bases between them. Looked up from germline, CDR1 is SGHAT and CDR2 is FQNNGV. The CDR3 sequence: CASSVIPTEAFF. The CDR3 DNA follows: TGTGCCAGCAGCGTCATCCCGACTGAAGCTTTCTTT. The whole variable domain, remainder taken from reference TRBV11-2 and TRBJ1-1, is EAGVAQSPRYKIIEKRQSVAFWCNPISGHATLYWYQQILGQGPKLLIQFQNNGVVDDSQLPKDRFSAERLKGVDSTLKIQPAKLEDSAVYLCASSVIPTEAFFGQGTRLTVV.

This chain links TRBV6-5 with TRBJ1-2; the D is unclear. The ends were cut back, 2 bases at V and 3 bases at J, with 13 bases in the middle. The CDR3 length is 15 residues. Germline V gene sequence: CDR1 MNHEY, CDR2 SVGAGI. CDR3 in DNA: TGTGCCAGCAGTTACACCACGAGGCCCTACTATGGCTACACCTTC. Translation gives CASSYTTRPYYGYTF.

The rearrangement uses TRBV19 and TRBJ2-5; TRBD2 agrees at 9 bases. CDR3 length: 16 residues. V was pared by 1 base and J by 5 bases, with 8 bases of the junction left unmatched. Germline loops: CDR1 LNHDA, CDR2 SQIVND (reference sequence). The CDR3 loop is CASSIGALTSGETQYF. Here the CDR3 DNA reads TGTGCCAGTAGTATAGGGGCCCTTACTAGCGGGGAGACCCAGTACTTC.

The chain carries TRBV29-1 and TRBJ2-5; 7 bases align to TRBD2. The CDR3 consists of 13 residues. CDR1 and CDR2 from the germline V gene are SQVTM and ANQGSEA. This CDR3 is CTAMWGGAETQYF. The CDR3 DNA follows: TGCACGGCGATGTGGGGGGGTGCAGAGACCCAGTACTTC.

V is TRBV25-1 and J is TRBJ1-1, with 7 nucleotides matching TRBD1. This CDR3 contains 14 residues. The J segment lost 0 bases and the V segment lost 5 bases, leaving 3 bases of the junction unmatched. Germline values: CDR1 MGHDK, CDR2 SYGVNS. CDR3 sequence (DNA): TGTGCCAGCAGTTTAGACAGGGTGAACACTGAAGCTTTCTTT. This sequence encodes CASSLDRVNTEAFF.

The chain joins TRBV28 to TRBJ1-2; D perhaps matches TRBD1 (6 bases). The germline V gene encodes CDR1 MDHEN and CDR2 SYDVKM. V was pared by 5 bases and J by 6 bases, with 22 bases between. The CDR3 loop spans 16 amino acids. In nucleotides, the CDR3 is TGTGCCAGCAGTCCCCCCTGGGCGGAGGGGGAAAATGGCTACACCTTC. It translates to CASSPPWAEGENGYTF.

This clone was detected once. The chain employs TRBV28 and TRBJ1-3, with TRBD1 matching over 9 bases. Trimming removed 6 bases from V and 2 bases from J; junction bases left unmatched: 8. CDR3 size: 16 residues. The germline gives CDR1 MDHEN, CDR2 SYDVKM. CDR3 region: CASRSQGADTGNTIYF. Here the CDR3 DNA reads TGTGCCAGCAGGTCACAGGGGGCTGATACTGGAAACACCATATATTTT. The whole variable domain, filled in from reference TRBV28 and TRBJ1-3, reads DVKVTQSSRYLVKRTGEKVFLECVQDMDHENMFWYRQDPGLGLRLIYFSYDVKMKEKGDIPEGYSVSREKKERFSLILESASTNQTSMYLCASRSQGADTGNTIYFGEGSWLTVV.

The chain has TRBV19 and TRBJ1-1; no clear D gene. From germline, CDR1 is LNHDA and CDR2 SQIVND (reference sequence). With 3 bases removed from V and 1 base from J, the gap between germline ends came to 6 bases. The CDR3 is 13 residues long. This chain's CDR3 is CASSIARNTEAFF. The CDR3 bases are TGTGCCAGTAGTATCGCCAGGAACACTGAAGCTTTCTTT.

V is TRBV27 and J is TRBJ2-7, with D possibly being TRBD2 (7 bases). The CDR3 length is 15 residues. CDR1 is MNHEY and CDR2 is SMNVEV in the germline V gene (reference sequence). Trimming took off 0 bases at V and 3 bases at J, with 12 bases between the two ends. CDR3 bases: TGTGCCAGCAGTTTATCGGGGGCGGGAGTCTACGAGCAGTACTTC. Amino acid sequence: CASSLSGAGVYEQYF.

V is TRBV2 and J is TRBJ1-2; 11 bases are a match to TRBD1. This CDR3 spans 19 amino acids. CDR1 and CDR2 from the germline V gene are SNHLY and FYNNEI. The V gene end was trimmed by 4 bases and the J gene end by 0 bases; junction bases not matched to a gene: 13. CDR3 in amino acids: CASSGGDRGTGTSNYGYTF. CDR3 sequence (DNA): TGTGCCAGCAGTGGGGGGGACAGGGGGACCGGAACTTCTAACTATGGCTACACCTTC.

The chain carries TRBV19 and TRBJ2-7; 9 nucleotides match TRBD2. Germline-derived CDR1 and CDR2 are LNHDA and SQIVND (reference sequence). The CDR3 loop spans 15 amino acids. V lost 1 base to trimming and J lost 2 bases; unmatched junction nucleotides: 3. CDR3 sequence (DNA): TGTGCCAGTAGTATAGTGGGCGGGAGGGCCTACGAGCAGTACTTC. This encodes CASSIVGGRAYEQYF.

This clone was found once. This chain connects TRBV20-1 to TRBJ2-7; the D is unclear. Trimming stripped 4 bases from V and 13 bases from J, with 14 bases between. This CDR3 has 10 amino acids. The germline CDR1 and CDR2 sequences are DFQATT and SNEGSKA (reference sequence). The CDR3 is CSATSVHPYF. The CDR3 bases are TGCAGTGCTACGTCAGTGCACCCATACTTC.